This is a list of T cell receptor beta chains from one sample in a study of blood T cell repertoires in COVID-19. Profiling relied on immunoSEQ multiplex PCR, and the TCRdb table lists in-frame clones only, not all of them. Of about 250,000 clones listed, around nine tenths are singletons. The sample comprised peripheral blood. These receptors all come from a young man with acute or convalescent COVID-19. The CDR3 runs from the conserved cysteine through the conserved F or W.

j_gene,v_gene,CDR3aa
TRBJ1-5,TRBV9,CASSEGGRLQPQHF
TRBJ2-2,TRBV7-6,CAIRSGGLNTGELFF
TRBJ2-5,TRBV5-1,CASSRTSGQETQYF
TRBJ1-2,TRBV5-4,CASSLSSGIGYGYTF
TRBJ2-1,TRBV19,CASSARQKYNEQFF
TRBJ2-7,TRBV7-9,CASSPAGAQYF
TRBJ1-1,TRBV5-4,CASSSRRGNTEAFF
TRBJ1-2,TRBV27,CASSLTENYGYTF
TRBJ2-7,TRBV10-2,CASSAGYEQYF
TRBJ2-7,TRBV20-1,CSAPSSHEQYF
TRBJ1-1,TRBV28,CASGRVEAFF
TRBJ1-4,TRBV7-2,CASNQGHGEKLFF
TRBJ1-2,TRBV6-1,CASSESGQYGYTF
TRBJ2-1,TRBV7-3,CASSLGVWDEQFF
TRBJ1-4,TRBV6-5,CASSYSGQLEKLFF
TRBJ1-5,TRBV6-1,CASSEVRTDTLHQPQHF
TRBJ2-3,TRBV10-3,CAISSGAGTDTQYF
TRBJ2-3,TRBV3-1/TRBV3-2,CASSLLAGSTDTQYF
TRBJ2-3,TRBV15,CATRRTGKDTQYF
TRBJ2-7,TRBV2,CASSLWGAYEQYF
TRBJ1-5,TRBV7-8,CASSQPYSNQPQHF
TRBJ2-3,TRBV20-1,CSARGGGTQYF
TRBJ1-2,TRBV6-5,CASRTGVRYGYTF
TRBJ2-7,TRBV20-1,CSASPSEYEQYF
TRBJ2-3,TRBV24-1,CATSDRGRQGSTDTQYF
TRBJ2-5,TRBV11-2,CASSLGGTRTETQYF
TRBJ1-2,TRBV28,CASRRTGLYGYTF
TRBJ2-1,TRBV28,CASSFLSLVSYNEQFF
TRBJ2-1,TRBV9,CASSTPSDHYNEQFF
TRBJ2-1,TRBV7-3,CASSLTGGLVSVGQFF
TRBJ1-2,TRBV3-1/TRBV3-2,CASSPVAGGYTF
TRBJ1-2,TRBV4-2,CASSQADGYTF
TRBJ2-1,TRBV19,CASSIMSGSFNEQFF
TRBJ2-1,TRBV28,CASIEGGEGYNEQFF